This T cell receptor beta chain was retrieved from a study of T-cell reconstitution after alpha-beta-depleted transplantation in children. Unique molecular identifiers tagged the TCRbeta library. A single record per CDR3 protein comes from TCRdb applying MiXCR to the PCR reads. Seen here are nearly 20,000 distinct CDR3 sequences, 13% observed once, and the top ten hold 35%. V trimming: 2 bases; J trimming: 9 bases; junction bases outside the gene matches: 9. Germline V lookup: CDR1 SGHTA, CDR2 FQGNSA. The CDR3 has 15 amino acids. This clonotype is medium-sized within its sample. Antigen specificity is unknown. Overall study findings and caveats: The high TCRbeta diversity at day 60 in some patients came from surviving recipient T cells and thymic progenitors. Newly made T cells mostly supplied T-cell counts and diversity one year after transplant. As was reported, about two months after transplant, alpha-beta T cells came from several hundred expanded graft clones.

V usage is TRBV7-2 and J usage is TRBJ2-1; TRBD2 matches at 8 bases. The source material was PBMCs, mostly from graft donor cells, sampled 60 days after TCRalphabeta/CD19-depleted stem cell transplant. The origin of this receptor is a female patient aged 2-15 years who had a stem cell transplant for congenital amegakaryocytic thrombocytopenia, so the T cells may come from the graft donor. The CDR3 here is CASSLTGGGRFEQFF. Here the CDR3 DNA reads TGTGCCAGCAGCTTAACGGGGGGGGGCCGGTTTGAGCAGTTCTTC. Supplemented by reference TRBV7-2 and TRBJ2-1, the full variable domain reads GAGVSQSPSNKVTEKGKDVELRCDPISGHTALYWYRQSLGQGLEFLIYFQGNSAPDKSGLPSDRFSAERTGGSVSTLTIQRTQQEDSAVYLCASSLTGGGRFEQFFGPGTRLTVL.